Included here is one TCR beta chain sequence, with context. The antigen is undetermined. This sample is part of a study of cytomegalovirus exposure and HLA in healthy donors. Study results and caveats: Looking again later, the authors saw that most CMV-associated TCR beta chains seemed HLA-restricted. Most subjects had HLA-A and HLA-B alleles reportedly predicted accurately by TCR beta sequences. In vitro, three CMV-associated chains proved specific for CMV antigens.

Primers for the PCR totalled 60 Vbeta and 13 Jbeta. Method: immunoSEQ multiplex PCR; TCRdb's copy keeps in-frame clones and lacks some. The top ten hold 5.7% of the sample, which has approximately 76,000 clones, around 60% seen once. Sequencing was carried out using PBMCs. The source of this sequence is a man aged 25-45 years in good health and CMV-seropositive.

The CDR3 sequence is CASSWTQGRNEQFF. The CDR3 DNA reads TGCGCCAGCAGCTGGACACAGGGGAGGAATGAGCAGTTCTTC. The chain is built from TRBV5-1 and TRBJ2-1; D may be TRBD1 (7 bases). The V end lost 3 bases, the J end lost 7 bases, and 14 bases lay between the germline ends. The CDR3 contains 14 residues. The germline V gene encodes CDR1 SGHRS and CDR2 YFSETQ.